The 23 T cell receptor beta chains in this list originate from one sample, sequenced in a study of T cell responses to AZD1222 COVID-19 vaccine. The method was immunoSEQ multiplex PCR; TCRdb's version includes in-frame clones alone and lacks a portion of them. The data contain 120,000 to 150,000 clones, 88% of them singletons. This sample comprised peripheral blood, obtained 28 days after the second dose of the MenACWY control vaccine. The receptors were gathered from an adult who received the MenACWY meningococcal vaccine as a control.

The gene calls are TRBV6-5 and TRBJ2-5; 7 bases are a match to TRBD2. This CDR3 comprises 13 residues. The germline V gene has CDR1 MNHEY and CDR2 SVGAGI. The chain's CDR3 is CGVVAGVGETQYF. The CDR3, as DNA: TGTGGGGTTGTAGCGGGCGTTGGGGAGACCCAGTACTTC.

This clone was detected once. CDR3 loop: CASSQDIEQGYGYTF. The DNA for the CDR3 is TGTGCCAGCAGCCAAGATATAGAACAGGGCTATGGCTACACCTTC. The chain employs TRBV4-2 and TRBJ1-2; D is possibly TRBD1 (6 bases). Germline-derived CDR1 and CDR2 are LGHNA and YNFKEQ. CDR3 length: 15 amino acids. Trimming took off 0 bases at V and 4 bases at J, with 12 bases between the two ends.

The rearrangement links TRBV19 to TRBJ2-7, with D uncertain. The germline V and J ends were trimmed by 0 bases and 1 base, with 10 bases remaining between them. The CDR3 has 15 residues. Germline CDR1 LNHDA, CDR2 SQIVND (reference sequence). The CDR3 sequence: CASSIDSQQSYEQYF. CDR3 DNA sequence: TGTGCCAGTAGTATAGATTCGCAACAGTCCTACGAGCAGTACTTC.

This chain links TRBV9 with TRBJ2-7; D gene uncertain. This CDR3 spans 12 amino acids. Germline V gene data show CDR1 as SGDLS and CDR2 as YYNGEE. V was trimmed by 4 bases and J by 7 bases, leaving 12 bases between them. The CDR3: CASSPGVGEQYF. The CDR3 DNA is TGTGCCAGCAGCCCAGGAGTGGGTGAGCAGTACTTC. Full variable domain (rest looked up from reference TRBV9 and TRBJ2-7): DSGVTQTPKHLITATGQRVTLRCSPRSGDLSVYWYQQSLDQGLQFLIQYYNGEERAKGNILERFSAQQFPDLHSELNLSSLELGDSALYFCASSPGVGEQYFGPGTRLTVT.

The V call is TRBV28, the J call TRBJ1-2; 11 nucleotides match TRBD1. This CDR3 spans 16 amino acids. Unmatched junction bases numbered 11, after V lost 3 bases and J lost 8 bases. CDR1 is MDHEN and CDR2 is SYDVKM in the germline V gene. Here the CDR3 DNA reads TGTGCCAGCAGTTTCGGACAGGGGGCGCCCCTATACGGCTACACCTTC. The encoded protein is CASSFGQGAPLYGYTF.

The rearrangement uses TRBV7-3 and TRBJ2-1; 7 bases match TRBD2. V trimming: 5 bases; J trimming: 6 bases; junction bases outside the gene matches: 7. The CDR3 length is 14 residues. Germline loops: CDR1 SGHTA, CDR2 FQGTGA. The CDR3 DNA reads TGTGCCAGCAGCATAGGACTAGATTCCAATGAGCAGTTCTTC. Translating gives CASSIGLDSNEQFF.

The genes are TRBV9 and TRBJ2-3; weak D call: TRBD2 (5 bases). Trimming took 2 bases from V and 6 from J, leaving 10 bases between them. Germline V gene lookup returns CDR1 SGDLS and CDR2 YYNGEE. The CDR3 consists of 13 residues. The CDR3 sequence is CASSVQRWDTQYF. As DNA, the CDR3 is TGTGCCAGCAGCGTTCAGCGGTGGGATACGCAGTATTTT.

The chain uses TRBV7-2 and TRBJ1-2; D possibly corresponds to TRBD1 (5 bases). V was shortened by 5 bases and J by 5 bases, with 9 bases between the two germline ends. The CDR3 runs 12 residues. CDR1 is SGHTA and CDR2 is FQGNSA in the germline V gene. CDR3 nucleotide sequence: TGTGCCAGCAGCAGGGACCTTTATGGCTACACCTTC. This codes for CASSRDLYGYTF.

This sequence joins TRBV25-1 and TRBJ1-2, with D maybe TRBD1 (5 bases). V shed 1 base and J shed 5 bases, with 11 bases lying between them. Germline CDR1 reads MGHDK; CDR2 reads SYGVNS. The CDR3 length is 14 residues. The CDR3 DNA is TGTGCCAGCAGTGAATCGACGGGACCGTATGGCTACACCTTC. Amino acids: CASSESTGPYGYTF.

This clone was counted once. The chain joins TRBV6-5 to TRBJ1-2; D gene ambiguous. This CDR3 has 12 residues. Germline V gene data show CDR1 as MNHEY and CDR2 as SVGAGI. The V end was cut by 6 bases, the J end by 5 bases, with 10 bases between. The CDR3 DNA follows: TGTGCCAGCAGCTGGGGAGTATATGGCTACACCTTC. Translated, it gives CASSWGVYGYTF.

The chain couples TRBV18 to TRBJ2-7, with TRBD1 identical over 8 bases. V lost 4 bases to trimming and J lost 4 bases; unmatched junction nucleotides: 9. The CDR3 has 15 amino acids. Germline lookup yields CDR1 KGHSH and CDR2 LQKENI. In DNA, the CDR3 is TGTGCCAGCTCACGGCAGTCAGGGGGCCCGTACGAGCAGTACTTC. Amino acid sequence: CASSRQSGGPYEQYF.

The chain combines TRBV19 with TRBJ1-1; D perhaps matches TRBD1 (6 bases). Trimming cost V 3 bases and J 3 bases, with 11 bases left between them. The CDR3 has 14 amino acids. Germline-derived CDR1 and CDR2 are LNHDA and SQIVND (reference sequence). CDR3 sequence (DNA): TGTGCCAGTAGTATGGGGGCAGGATACACTGAAGCTTTCTTT. Protein product: CASSMGAGYTEAFF.

The V and J genes are TRBV18 and TRBJ2-7, with no clear D. Trimming pared 4 bases from V and 2 bases from J, leaving 12 bases between. The CDR3 has 14 residues. Germline V gene data show CDR1 as KGHSH and CDR2 as LQKENI. CDR3 nucleotide sequence: TGTGCCAGCTCACTCCCAGGTATAGCCTACGAGCAGTACTTC. Translation: CASSLPGIAYEQYF.

V usage is TRBV27 and J usage is TRBJ2-1, with 11 bases identical to TRBD2. The CDR3 covers 18 residues. V shed 5 bases, J shed 5 bases, and the junction held 14 bases outside the gene matches. CDR1 is MNHEY and CDR2 is SMNVEV in the germline V gene (reference sequence). CDR3 region: CASSRGLAGGLSHNEQFF. The CDR3 DNA follows: TGTGCCAGCAGTAGGGGGCTAGCGGGAGGTCTTAGCCACAATGAGCAGTTCTTC.

The genes are TRBV4-3 and TRBJ2-3; 11 nucleotides align to TRBD2. Trimming at V came to 4 bases and at J to 2 bases, leaving 5 bases not matched to a gene. CDR1 is LGHNA and CDR2 is YSLEER in the germline V gene. CDR3 length: 16 residues. The CDR3 nucleotides read TGCGCCAGCAGCCTATTACTAGCGGGGGACACAGATACGCAGTATTTT. Translation gives CASSLLLAGDTDTQYF.

V is TRBV4-3 and J is TRBJ2-2; 7 nucleotides match TRBD2. The CDR3 is 17 residues long. From germline, CDR1 is LGHNA and CDR2 YSLEER. Trimming cost V 0 bases and J 4 bases; bases outside gene matches: 8. CDR3 in amino acids: CASSQDPRGRGTGELFF. CDR3 bases: TGCGCCAGCAGCCAAGACCCCCGGGGGAGGGGCACCGGGGAGCTGTTTTTT.

This clone was seen more than once but under ten times. The chain is built from TRBV10-3 and TRBJ1-3; D gene ambiguous. Per the germline V gene, CDR1 is ENHRY and CDR2 is SYGVKD. The CDR3 has 12 amino acids. V gave up 4 bases and J gave up 2 bases, with 3 bases separating them. In DNA, the CDR3 is TGTGCCATCAGTGGGACTGGAAACACCATATATTTT. Protein product: CAISGTGNTIYF.

This clone appeared a single time. The chain has TRBV3-1 (or the pseudogene TRBV3-2) and TRBJ1-1; the D gene is possibly TRBD1 (5 bases). V lost 3 bases, J lost 1 base, and 15 bases lay in between. Per germline, CDR1 LGHDT and CDR2 YNNKEL (reference sequence). This CDR3 spans 16 amino acids. The CDR3 sequence: CASSQLTKGQNTEAFF. CDR3 in DNA: TGTGCCAGCAGCCAGTTAACCAAGGGGCAGAACACTGAAGCTTTCTTT.

The chain employs TRBV28 and TRBJ1-1, with D possibly TRBD1 on 5 matching bases. This CDR3 has 14 residues. V dropped 9 bases and J dropped 1 base, with 15 bases sitting between them. The germline V gene encodes CDR1 MDHEN and CDR2 SYDVKM. The CDR3 nucleotides read TGTGCCAGTGGGTGGTGGGGCACGAACACTGAAGCTTTCTTT. This gives the protein CASGWWGTNTEAFF.

The chain links TRBV28 to TRBJ1-1; D remains unclear. The CDR3 contains 13 residues. Trimming cost V 6 bases and J 2 bases, with 10 bases left between them. Germline V CDR1 and CDR2: MDHEN, SYDVKM. The CDR3 loop is CASSKHRNTEAFF. In DNA form, the CDR3 reads TGTGCCAGCAGCAAACACAGAAACACTGAAGCTTTCTTT.

The rearrangement joins TRBV5-6 to TRBJ1-2; no clear D gene. V was cut by 0 bases and J by 0 bases, with 6 bases left in between. The CDR3 spans 14 residues. Germline V gene data show CDR1 as SGHDT and CDR2 as YYEEEE. CDR3 region: CASSLGNTNYGYTF. In DNA, the CDR3 is TGTGCCAGCAGCTTGGGCAATACTAACTATGGCTACACCTTC.

The chain employs TRBV6-6 and TRBJ1-1, with D maybe TRBD1 (5 bases). V dropped 11 bases and J dropped 4 bases, with 14 bases sitting between them. Per germline, CDR1 MNHNY and CDR2 SVGAGI (reference sequence). CDR3 size: 12 residues. The CDR3 nucleotides are TGTGCCCCGAGCAGGGAGGCCACTGAAGCTTTCTTT. Its protein is CAPSREATEAFF.

The chain has TRBV19 and TRBJ2-3; D is tentatively TRBD1 or TRBD2 (5 bases each). Trimming removed 8 bases from V and 1 base from J, with 10 bases in between. Germline V gene data show CDR1 as LNHDA and CDR2 as SQIVND (reference sequence). The CDR3 consists of 13 residues. The DNA for the CDR3 is TGTGCCAGTGGGACCGTCGGCACAGATACGCAGTATTTT. Translating gives CASGTVGTDTQYF. Based on the CDR3 plus reference TRBV19 and TRBJ2-3, the full variable domain is DGGITQSPKYLFRKEGQNVTLSCEQNLNHDAMYWYRQDPGQGLRLIYYSQIVNDFQKGDIAEGYSVSREKKESFPLTVTSAQKNPTAFYLCASGTVGTDTQYFGPGTRLTVL.